The rows below give T cell receptor beta chains drawn from one sample of a study of Ad26.COV2.S vaccination and SARS-CoV-2 variants. Method: immunoSEQ multiplex PCR; TCRdb's copy keeps in-frame clones and lacks some. The table lists around 450,000 clones, 89% of them singletons, with about 2.7% in the top ten. Sequencing was performed on peripheral blood, taken in a trial of Ad26.COV2.S vaccine versus placebo. The source is a person between 18 and 59 years old who received the Ad26.COV2.S COVID-19 vaccine or a placebo. The CDR3 runs from the conserved cysteine through the conserved F or W. The D gene is left open where the match is weak. Expanded clones get a size class; other rows say once, few or many, or leave the size out.

.	TRBV27	TRBJ2-1	.	CASSLSDEQFF	TGTGCCAGCAGTTTAAGTGATGAGCAGTTCTTC
TRBD2	TRBV28	TRBJ2-1	.	CASSLSSGGDYNEQFF	TGTGCCAGCAGTTTATCTAGCGGGGGGGATTACAATGAGCAGTTCTTC
TRBD2	TRBV5-1	TRBJ2-3	.	CASSGSLAGGPDTQYF	TGCGCCAGCAGCGGATCACTAGCGGGAGGCCCAGATACGCAGTATTTT
.	TRBV7-8	TRBJ2-4	.	CASSLLSLVTKNIQYF	TGTGCCAGCAGCTTACTATCCCTGGTTACCAAAAACATTCAGTACTTC
.	TRBV20-1	TRBJ1-2	.	CSASFRLGYTF	TGCAGTGCTAGTTTCCGCCTGGGCTACACCTTC
.	TRBV3-1/TRBV3-2	TRBJ2-5	once	CASSLWKGAGNKETQYF	TGTGCCAGCAGCCTGTGGAAGGGAGCCGGGAATAAAGAGACCCAGTACTTC
.	TRBV4-3	TRBJ1-6	.	CASSSGPGNNSPLHF	TGCGCCAGCAGCTCTGGACCTGGAAATAATTCACCCCTCCACTTT
.	TRBV28	TRBJ2-1	.	CASSLGGKQFF	TGTGCCAGCAGTTTAGGAGGGAAGCAGTTCTTC
.	TRBV4-2	TRBJ2-1	.	CASSQVNLVGGTYNEQFF	TGTGCCAGCAGCCAAGTGAATTTAGTCGGCGGGACATACAATGAGCAGTTCTTC
.	TRBV7-2	TRBJ2-1	.	CASSYTEGVEGFF	TGTGCCAGCAGCTACACGGAGGGCGTCGAAGGGTTCTTC
TRBD1	TRBV19	TRBJ1-5	.	CASSTLKGDRNQPQHF	TGTGCCAGTAGTACCCTCAAGGGGGACAGAAATCAGCCCCAGCATTTT
.	TRBV5-6	TRBJ1-3	.	CASSLMESDTIYF	TGTGCCAGCAGCTTGATGGAGTCGGACACCATATATTTT
TRBD1	TRBV5-1	TRBJ2-1	.	CASSLSVLRGTNNEQFF	TGCGCCAGCAGCTTGAGCGTACTCAGGGGGACAAACAATGAGCAGTTCTTC
.	TRBV6-2/TRBV6-3	TRBJ2-1	.	CASSYLIPSEQFF	TGTGCCAGCAGTTACTTGATCCCCAGTGAGCAGTTCTTC
.	TRBV6-5	TRBJ1-6	.	CATSYRSSYSPLHF	TGTGCCACCAGTTACAGGAGTTCGTATTCACCCCTCCACTTT
.	TRBV5-1	TRBJ1-1	.	CASSLAGSLFSPNTEAFF	TGCGCCAGCAGCTTAGCAGGAAGTCTTTTCAGCCCGAACACTGAAGCTTTCTTT
TRBD1	TRBV28	TRBJ1-1	.	CASSIRGGLVRTEAFF	TGTGCCAGCTCGATCAGGGGGGGATTAGTTCGCACTGAAGCTTTCTTT
TRBD1	TRBV9	TRBJ2-7	.	CASSEGQGAYEQYF	TGTGCCAGCAGCGAGGGACAGGGGGCGTACGAGCAGTACTTC
.	TRBV19	TRBJ2-1	.	CASSMRRDNEQFF	TGTGCCAGTAGTATGAGGCGAGACAATGAGCAGTTCTTC
.	TRBV29-1	TRBJ2-1	.	CSGTGYNEQFF	TGCAGCGGCACAGGTTACAATGAGCAGTTCTTC
.	TRBV3-1/TRBV3-2	TRBJ1-1	.	CASSQWTDPLIAFF	TGTGCCAGCAGCCAGTGGACAGATCCGCTGATAGCTTTCTTT
.	TRBV19	TRBJ1-1	.	CATAGGYTEAFF	TGTGCCACCGCCGGGGGTTACACTGAAGCTTTCTTT
TRBD1	TRBV28	TRBJ1-6	.	CASSLDRVNSPLHF	TGTGCCAGCAGTTTAGACAGGGTTAATTCACCCCTCCACTTT
.	TRBV7-8	TRBJ1-6	few	CASSLEARGDSPLHF	TGTGCCAGCAGCTTAGAGGCCAGGGGTGATTCACCCCTCCACTTT
.	TRBV5-6	TRBJ1-1	once	CASSFAGVGVNTEAFF	TGTGCCAGCAGCTTCGCAGGGGTGGGAGTGAACACTGAAGCTTTCTTT
TRBD1	TRBV6-2/TRBV6-3	TRBJ2-6	.	CASSYTPGQDSSGANVLTF	TGTGCCAGCAGTTACACTCCGGGACAGGACAGCTCTGGGGCCAACGTCCTGACTTTC
.	TRBV29-1	TRBJ2-3	.	CSASRGGTDTQYF	TGCAGCGCATCGCGTGGCGGCACAGATACGCAGTATTTT
.	TRBV15	TRBJ1-4	once	CATSRSPRGTNEKLFF	TGTGCCACCAGCAGATCCCCTAGGGGGACAAATGAAAAACTGTTTTTT
TRBD2	TRBV25-1	TRBJ2-3	.	CASSEFRAGSTDTQYF	TGTGCCAGCAGTGAATTCCGAGCGGGGAGCACAGATACGCAGTATTTT
TRBD2	TRBV7-8	TRBJ2-3	.	CASSALSGREVDTQYF	TGTGCCAGCAGCGCCCTTAGCGGGAGAGAGGTAGATACGCAGTATTTT
.	TRBV19	TRBJ2-3	.	CASSIDPLLLGDTQYF	TGTGCCAGTAGTATAGATCCCCTCCTACTCGGGGATACGCAGTATTTT
.	TRBV5-4	TRBJ1-2	.	CASSIPVQGFYGYGYTF	TGTGCCAGCAGCATCCCTGTCCAGGGTTTCTACGGCTATGGCTACACCTTC
.	TRBV6-2/TRBV6-3	TRBJ1-1	.	CASSYSRRNTEAFF	TGTGCCAGCAGTTACTCTCGCCGTAACACTGAAGCTTTCTTT
TRBD1	TRBV7-2	TRBJ1-1	.	CASSYRTGVSTEAFF	TGTGCCAGCAGCTATAGGACAGGGGTGAGCACTGAAGCTTTCTTT
.	TRBV7-3	TRBJ2-1	.	CASSVSGETDEQFF	TGTGCCAGCAGTGTCTCAGGGGAGACCGATGAGCAGTTCTTC
.	TRBV20-1	TRBJ1-1	.	CSASGRIEAFF	TGCAGTGCTAGTGGACGGATTGAAGCTTTCTTT
TRBD1	TRBV5-1	TRBJ2-5	.	CASSFGQGETQYF	TGCGCCAGCAGCTTCGGACAGGGAGAGACCCAGTACTTC
TRBD2	TRBV13	TRBJ2-1	.	CASILGLSGSFGEQFF	TGTGCCAGCATCCTCGGTTTGAGCGGGAGTTTCGGGGAGCAGTTCTTC
.	TRBV7-2	TRBJ2-1	.	CASSLLTPGEQFF	TGTGCCAGCAGCTTGTTAACCCCGGGTGAGCAGTTCTTC
TRBD2	TRBV18	TRBJ2-3	.	CASSSTLAGWYF	TGTGCCAGCTCATCGACACTAGCGGGATGGTATTTT